Presented here are 21 T cell receptor beta chains from one specimen sequenced in a study of molecular identifiers for immune sequencing clone quantification (dated 2018 in TCRdb). Libraries came from PCR. TCRdb lists the instrument as Illumina HiSeq 4000. The raw public data were reprocessed by TCRdb itself: fastp quality trimming at Q25, MiXCR clonotype calling, in-frame beta chains only. Entries that share a CDR3 protein sequence are merged under the most common genes and DNA. In all, the sample holds about 640,000 distinct CDR3 sequences, and just under 20% of those were seen once. The ten largest clones capture 0.75% to 0.95% of the sample. Sequencing used naive CD8+ T cells from blood, with Jurkat cell RNA spiked in. Reading the label with the study, this specimen's cell subset or site is: FACS-sorted CD8+CD4-CCR7+CD45RA+ naive T cells. Receptors were obtained from a human donor in good health. Some libraries in this study had Jurkat cell RNA spiked in.

The table lists this clonotype with many counts. This rearrangement joins TRBV20-1 to TRBJ2-5, with TRBD2 identical over 11 bases. The CDR3 is 18 amino acids. V was clipped by 5 bases and J by 1 base; unmatched bases: 15. Germline CDR1 DFQATT, CDR2 SNEGSKA (reference sequence). Here the CDR3 DNA reads TGCAGTGCTTTCCACGAGATACTAGCGGGGGACATCCAAGAGACCCAGTACTTC. Translated: CSAFHEILAGDIQETQYF.

This clonotype showed up just a few times. The CDR3 loop is CSVAQGGKLFF. The CDR3 DNA is TGCAGCGTTGCACAGGGAGGAAAACTGTTTTTT. The gene calls are TRBV29-1 and TRBJ1-4; maybe TRBD1 (6 bases). The ends were cut back, 4 bases at V and 10 bases at J, with 10 bases in the middle. CDR1 is SQVTM and CDR2 is ANQGSEA in the germline V gene. The CDR3 sequence is 11 residues long.

A few counts support this clonotype. The gene calls are TRBV6-4 and TRBJ2-7; 8 nucleotides agree with TRBD1. This CDR3 is 16 amino acids long. With V trimmed by 6 bases and J by 6 bases, 16 bases remained unmatched. Germline values: CDR1 MRHNA, CDR2 SNTAGT. CDR3 protein: CASRRWWQGAVCEQYF. DNA of the CDR3: TGTGCCAGCAGGAGGTGGTGGCAGGGGGCCGTATGCGAGCAGTACTTC.

This clonotype was seen many times. This chain connects TRBV19 to TRBJ1-5; D uncertain. Trimming cost V 3 bases and J 1 base, with 7 bases left between them. This CDR3 is 14 amino acids long. Per germline, CDR1 LNHDA and CDR2 SQIVND (reference sequence). CDR3 in amino acids: CASSINRSNQPQHF. The CDR3 region has the DNA TGTGCCAGTAGTATTAACAGAAGCAATCAGCCCCAGCATTTT.

At least ten counts were recorded for this clonotype. The genes are TRBV7-9 and TRBJ2-7; D call uncertain. Trimming left V 4 bases short and J 5 bases short, with 9 bases between. The germline CDR1 and CDR2 sequences are SEHNR and FQNEAQ (reference sequence). This CDR3 region has 12 residues. The CDR3 nucleotides are TGTGCCAGCAGCTCCATGTTGGACGAGCAGTACTTC. Residues: CASSSMLDEQYF.

This clonotype was observed many times. The gene calls are TRBV6-6 and TRBJ1-4; 7 bases map to TRBD1. J gave up 14 bases and V 5 bases, and 20 bases lay outside the gene matches. The germline V gene encodes CDR1 MNHNY and CDR2 SVGAGI (reference sequence). The CDR3 covers 16 residues. Here the CDR3 reads CASSPPHLGQARDLFF. The DNA for the CDR3 is TGTGCCAGCAGTCCCCCCCACCTCGGACAGGCCCGTGATCTGTTTTTT.

This rearrangement joins TRBV30 to TRBJ1-6; 9 bases are a match to TRBD1. The CDR3 loop spans 15 amino acids. The J segment lost 9 bases and the V segment lost 3 bases, leaving 9 bases of the junction unmatched. Germline CDR1 is GTSNPN and CDR2 is SVGIG (reference sequence). The chain's CDR3 is CAWSPGGTGLSPLHF. The CDR3 DNA follows: TGTGCCTGGAGCCCGGGTGGGACAGGGCTTTCACCCCTCCACTTT.

This clonotype showed up just once. One junction end disagrees with the germline gene, perhaps due to a read error. The chain couples TRBV7-6 to TRBJ2-7; D perhaps matches TRBD2 (6 bases). Germline V gives CDR1 SGHVS, CDR2 FNYEAQ. The CDR3 extends over 12 amino acids. The DNA of the CDR3 is TGTGCCAGCAGCTTAGGGGGGGTCGAGCAGTCCTTT. Residues: CASSLGGVEQSF.

A remark on this clonotype: This may arise from a read error, as a much more abundant clone is one base away. The chain carries TRBV5-1 and TRBJ2-7, with a possible D match to TRBD1 (6 bases). V was pared by 5 bases and J by 3 bases, with 12 bases between. In germline, CDR1 is SGHRS, CDR2 YFSETQ. This CDR3 spans 13 amino acids. The CDR3 is CASSNAGVYEQYF. The CDR3 DNA is TGCGCCAGCAGTAACGCAGGGGTCTACGAGCAGTACTTC.

Regarding this clonotype: Mismatch with germline at one junction end may stem from a read error. The rearrangement uses TRBV28 and TRBJ2-5; the match to TRBD1 covers 10 bases. Germline-derived CDR1 and CDR2 are MDHEN and SYDVKM. The CDR3 runs to 15 residues. CDR3 sequence reads: CVSSATGGADETQYF. CDR3 nucleotide sequence: TGTGTCAGCAGCGCGACAGGGGGCGCGGACGAGACCCAGTACTTC.

This clonotype came up many times. This may come from a read error, since a much larger clone is one base off. The genes are TRBV7-9 and TRBJ1-1, with D uncertain. Germline CDR1 SEHNR, CDR2 FQNEAQ (reference sequence). The CDR3 consists of 13 residues. CDR3 coding DNA: TGTGCCAGCAGTTTAGGGAAGAACACTGAAGCTTTCTTT. It translates to CASSLGKNTEAFF.

This clonotype appeared many times. The chain has TRBV7-6 and TRBJ2-2; D is ambiguous. Germline CDR1 reads SGHVS; CDR2 reads FNYEAQ. Trimming cost V 4 bases and J 6 bases, with 6 bases left between them. This CDR3 has 12 residues. CDR3 sequence: CASSSSPGELFF. CDR3 DNA: TGTGCCAGCAGCTCCTCCCCCGGGGAGCTGTTTTTT.

Ten or more counts support this clonotype. The genes are TRBV7-2 and TRBJ2-7, with D possibly matching TRBD2 (5 bases). Trimming left V 1 base short and J 4 bases short, with 17 bases between. The CDR3 loop spans 16 amino acids. Germline V lookup: CDR1 SGHTA, CDR2 FQGNSA. The CDR3 region is CASSLDLSDSGYEQYF. The CDR3 DNA sequence: TGTGCCAGCAGCTTAGATTTATCGGATTCGGGGTACGAGCAGTACTTC.

This clonotype was counted ten times or more. The chain uses TRBV4-3 and TRBJ2-1; 7 bases are a match to TRBD1. This CDR3 has 16 amino acids. The germline CDR1 and CDR2 sequences are LGHNA and YSLEER. V was pared by 0 bases and J by 0 bases, with 2 bases of the junction left unmatched. The chain's CDR3 is CASSQERGPSYNEQFF. CDR3 DNA sequence: TGCGCCAGCAGCCAAGAGAGGGGGCCCTCCTACAATGAGCAGTTCTTC.

Many counts were recorded for this clonotype. The gene calls are TRBV5-1 and TRBJ2-7; D remains unclear. Germline values: CDR1 SGHRS, CDR2 YFSETQ. The CDR3 is 13 amino acids. Trimming stripped 7 bases from V and 0 bases from J, with 11 bases between. The CDR3 loop reads CASAIGHSYEQYF. DNA for the CDR3: TGCGCCAGCGCGATAGGGCACTCCTACGAGCAGTACTTC.

The rearrangement links TRBV4-3 to TRBJ2-7; a weak D match, TRBD2 (6 bases). CDR1 and CDR2 (germline): LGHNA, YSLEER. This CDR3 contains 16 residues. Trimming shortened V by 0 bases and J by 2 bases, and 14 bases separated the two germline ends. CDR3 in amino acids: CASSQDIVASAYEQYF. CDR3 bases: TGCGCCAGCAGCCAAGATATAGTGGCTAGCGCCTACGAGCAGTACTTC.

With regard to this clonotype: One junction end disagrees with the germline gene, perhaps due to a read error. The V call is TRBV20-1, the J call TRBJ1-1; D perhaps matches TRBD1 (6 bases). Germline V CDR1 and CDR2: DFQATT, SNEGSKA (reference sequence). The length of the CDR3 is 12 residues. CDR3 sequence (DNA): TGCAGTGCCTCATCTGGGGGGCCTGAAACTTTCTTT. This codes for CSASSGGPETFF.

Worth noting for this clonotype: This may stem from a read error, because a much larger clone lies one nucleotide away. J is TRBJ2-3 and V is TRBV20-1; no definite D call. Between the trimmed V and J ends, which lost 1 base and 1 base, there was a span of 9 bases. Germline V gene sequence: CDR1 DFQATT, CDR2 SNEGSKA (reference sequence). There are 14 residues in the CDR3. CDR3 in DNA: TGCAGTGCTAGAGTTACGCGTGGCACAGATACGCAGTATTTT. Protein sequence: CSARVTRGTDTQYF.

This clonotype was seen more than once but under ten times. The V call is TRBV19, the J call TRBJ2-7; the match to TRBD1 covers 9 bases. CDR1 is LNHDA and CDR2 is SQIVND in the germline V gene (reference sequence). The CDR3 is 15 amino acids. J lost 4 bases, V lost 6 bases, and 10 bases had no gene match. The CDR3 coding sequence is TGTGCCAGTAGGGTACCGGGACAGGGCCTATACGAGCAGTACTTC. The encoded protein is CASRVPGQGLYEQYF.

A word on this clonotype: Possible read error: a much larger clone is one base away. V gene TRBV9 combines with J gene TRBJ2-5; TRBD1 or TRBD2 may be the D gene (5 bases each). The CDR3 extends over 15 amino acids. Per germline, CDR1 SGDLS and CDR2 YYNGEE. V lost 4 bases, J lost 4 bases, and 17 bases lay in between. CDR3 sequence: CASSPRGTTRETQYF. The CDR3 bases are TGTGCCAGCAGCCCGAGGGGAACGACTCGAGAGACCCAGTACTTC.

The J gene is TRBJ2-2, the V gene TRBV28, with D perhaps TRBD2 (6 bases). This CDR3 is 15 amino acids long. The germline V and J ends were trimmed by 5 bases and 4 bases, with 14 bases remaining between them. Germline V CDR1 and CDR2: MDHEN, SYDVKM. The CDR3 DNA is TGTGCCAGCAGTGTAGGAGGGCCTCCCACCGGGGAGCTGTTTTTT. Its protein product is CASSVGGPPTGELFF.